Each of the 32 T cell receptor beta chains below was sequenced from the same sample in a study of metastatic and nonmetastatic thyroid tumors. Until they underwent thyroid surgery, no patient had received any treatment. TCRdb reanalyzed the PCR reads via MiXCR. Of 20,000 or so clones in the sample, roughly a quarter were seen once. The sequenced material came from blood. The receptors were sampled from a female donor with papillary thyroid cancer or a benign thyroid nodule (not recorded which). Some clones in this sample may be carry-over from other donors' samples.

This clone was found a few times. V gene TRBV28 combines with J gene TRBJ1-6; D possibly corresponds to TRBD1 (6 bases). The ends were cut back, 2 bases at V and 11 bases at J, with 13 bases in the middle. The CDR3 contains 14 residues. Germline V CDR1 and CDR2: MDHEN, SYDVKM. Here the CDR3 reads CASSLRRGYPPLHF. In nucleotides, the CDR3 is TGTGCCAGCAGTTTACGCAGGGGTTATCCACCCCTCCACTTT.

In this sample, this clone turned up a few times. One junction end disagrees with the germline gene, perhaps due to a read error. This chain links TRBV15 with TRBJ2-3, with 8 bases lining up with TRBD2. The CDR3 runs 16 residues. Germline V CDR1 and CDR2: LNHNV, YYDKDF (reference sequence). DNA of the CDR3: TGTGCCACAAGCAGTTACGGGAGGGCCGAGGAGTATAAGCAGTATTTT. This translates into CATSSYGRAEEYKQYF. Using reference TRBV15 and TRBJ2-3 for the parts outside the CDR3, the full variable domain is DAMVIQNPRYQVTQFGKPVTLSCSQTLNHNVMYWYQQKSSQAPKLLFHYYDKDFNNEADTPDNFQSRRPNTSFCFLDIRSPGLGDTAMYLCATSSYGRAEEYKQYFGPGTRLTVL.

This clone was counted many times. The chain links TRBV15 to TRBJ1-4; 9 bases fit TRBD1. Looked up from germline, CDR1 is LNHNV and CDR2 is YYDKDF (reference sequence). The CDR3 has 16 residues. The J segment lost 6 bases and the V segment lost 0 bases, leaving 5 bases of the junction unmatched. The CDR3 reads CATSRDRQGVHEKLFF. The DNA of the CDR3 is TGTGCCACCAGCAGAGATCGACAGGGGGTGCATGAAAAACTGTTTTTT.

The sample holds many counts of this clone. The CDR3 nucleotides are TGTGCCAGCAGTGACCCAGGGTCGGGCGGCTACACCTTC. Its protein is CASSDPGSGGYTF. This chain uses TRBV6-4 with TRBJ1-2; maybe TRBD1 (5 bases). The CDR3 has 13 residues. V was shortened by 2 bases and J by 8 bases, with 12 bases between the two germline ends. CDR1 is MRHNA and CDR2 is SNTAGT in the germline V gene.

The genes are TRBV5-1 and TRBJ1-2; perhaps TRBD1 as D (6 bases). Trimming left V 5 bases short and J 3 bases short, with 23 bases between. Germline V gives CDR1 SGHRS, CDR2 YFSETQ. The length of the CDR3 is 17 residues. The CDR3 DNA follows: TGCGCCAGCAGTCTCGGGGCAGGGGAACCCACCTACTATGGCTACACCTTC. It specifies CASSLGAGEPTYYGYTF.

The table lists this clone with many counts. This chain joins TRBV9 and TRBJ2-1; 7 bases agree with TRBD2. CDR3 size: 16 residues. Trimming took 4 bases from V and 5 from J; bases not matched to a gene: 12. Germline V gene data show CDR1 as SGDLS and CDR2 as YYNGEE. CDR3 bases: TGTGCCAGCAGCACCTTAGGGAGCGGGGCTAACAATGAGCAGTTCTTC. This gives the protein CASSTLGSGANNEQFF.

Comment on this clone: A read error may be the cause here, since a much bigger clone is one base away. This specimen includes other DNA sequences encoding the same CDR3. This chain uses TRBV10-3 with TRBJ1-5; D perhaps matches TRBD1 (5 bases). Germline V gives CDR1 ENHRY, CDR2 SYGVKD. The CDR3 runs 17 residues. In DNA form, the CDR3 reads TGTGCCATCAGTGTTGGGGCCGAACGAGGTCTCAATCGGCCCCAGCATTTT. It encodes CAISVGAERGLNRPQHF.

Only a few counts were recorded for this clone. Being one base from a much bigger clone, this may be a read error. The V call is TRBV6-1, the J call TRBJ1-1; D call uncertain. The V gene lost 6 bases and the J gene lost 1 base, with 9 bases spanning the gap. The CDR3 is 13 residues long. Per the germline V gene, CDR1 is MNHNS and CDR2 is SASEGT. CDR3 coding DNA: TGTGCCAGCAGGATACGACGGAACACTGAAGCTTTCTTT. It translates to CASRIRRNTEAFF.

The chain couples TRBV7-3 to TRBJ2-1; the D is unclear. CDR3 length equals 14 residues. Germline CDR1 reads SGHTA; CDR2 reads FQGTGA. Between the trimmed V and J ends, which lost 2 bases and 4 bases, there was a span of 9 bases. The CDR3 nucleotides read TGTGCCAGCAGCTTAGGCCTATCATACAATGAGCAGTTCTTC. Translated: CASSLGLSYNEQFF. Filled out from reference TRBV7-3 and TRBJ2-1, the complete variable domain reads GAGVSQTPSNKVTEKGKYVELRCDPISGHTALYWYRQSLGQGPEFLIYFQGTGAADDSGLPNDRFFAVRPEGSVSTLKIQRTERGDSAVYLCASSLGLSYNEQFFGPGTRLTVL.

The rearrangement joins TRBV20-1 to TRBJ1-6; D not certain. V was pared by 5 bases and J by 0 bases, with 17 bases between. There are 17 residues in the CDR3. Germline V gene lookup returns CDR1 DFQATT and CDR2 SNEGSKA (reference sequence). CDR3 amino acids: CSAPPIGLSSYNSPLHF. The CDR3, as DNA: TGCAGTGCTCCCCCCATAGGGCTCAGCTCCTATAATTCACCCCTCCACTTT.

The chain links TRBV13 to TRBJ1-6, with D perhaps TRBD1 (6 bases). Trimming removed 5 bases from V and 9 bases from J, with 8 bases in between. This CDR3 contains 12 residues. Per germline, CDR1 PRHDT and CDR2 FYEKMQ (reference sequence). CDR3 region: CASSPRGSPLHF. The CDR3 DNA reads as TGTGCCAGCAGCCCCAGGGGTTCACCCCTCCACTTT.

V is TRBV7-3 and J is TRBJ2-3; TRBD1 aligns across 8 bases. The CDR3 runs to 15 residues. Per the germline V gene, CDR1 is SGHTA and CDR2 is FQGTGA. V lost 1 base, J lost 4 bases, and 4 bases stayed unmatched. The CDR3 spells CASSLRQGLADTQYF. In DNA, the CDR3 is TGTGCCAGCAGCTTAAGACAGGGGCTGGCAGATACGCAGTATTTT. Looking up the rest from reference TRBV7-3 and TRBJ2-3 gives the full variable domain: GAGVSQTPSNKVTEKGKYVELRCDPISGHTALYWYRQSLGQGPEFLIYFQGTGAADDSGLPNDRFFAVRPEGSVSTLKIQRTERGDSAVYLCASSLRQGLADTQYFGPGTRLTVL.

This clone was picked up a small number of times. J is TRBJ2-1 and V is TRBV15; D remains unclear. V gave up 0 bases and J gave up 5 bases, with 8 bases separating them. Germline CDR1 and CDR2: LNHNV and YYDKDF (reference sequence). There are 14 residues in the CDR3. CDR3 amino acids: CATSRDLAHNEQFF. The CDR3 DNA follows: TGTGCCACCAGCAGAGATCTGGCCCACAATGAGCAGTTCTTC.

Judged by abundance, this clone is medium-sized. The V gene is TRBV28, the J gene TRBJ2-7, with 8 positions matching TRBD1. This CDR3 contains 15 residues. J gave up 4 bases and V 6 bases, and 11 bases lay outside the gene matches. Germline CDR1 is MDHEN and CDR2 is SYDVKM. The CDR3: CASSFTSRGQYEQYF. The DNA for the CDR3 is TGTGCCAGCAGCTTTACGTCCAGGGGGCAATACGAGCAGTACTTC.

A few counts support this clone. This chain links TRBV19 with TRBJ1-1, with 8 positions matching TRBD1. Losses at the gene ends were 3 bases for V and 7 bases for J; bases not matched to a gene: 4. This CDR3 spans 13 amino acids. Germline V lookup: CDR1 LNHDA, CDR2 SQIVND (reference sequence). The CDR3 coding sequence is TGTGCCAGTAGTATGACAGGGGTTGGTGAAGCTTTCTTT. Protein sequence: CASSMTGVGEAFF.

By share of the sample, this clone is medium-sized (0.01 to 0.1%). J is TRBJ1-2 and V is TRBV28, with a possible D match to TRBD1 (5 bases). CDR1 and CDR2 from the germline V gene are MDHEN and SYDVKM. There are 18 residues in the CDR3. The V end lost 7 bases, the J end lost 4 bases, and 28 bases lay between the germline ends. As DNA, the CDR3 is TGTGCCAGCACCACATCACTCCCCGGAGACAGAAGGCGCTATGGCTACACCTTC. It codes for CASTTSLPGDRRRYGYTF.

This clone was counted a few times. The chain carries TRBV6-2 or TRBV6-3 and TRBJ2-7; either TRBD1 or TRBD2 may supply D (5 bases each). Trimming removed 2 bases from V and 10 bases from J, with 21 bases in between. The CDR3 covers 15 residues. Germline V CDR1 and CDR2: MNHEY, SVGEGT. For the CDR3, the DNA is TGTGCCAGCAGTTACGCTCTAGGGGACCCCGGCGATCAGTACTTC. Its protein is CASSYALGDPGDQYF.

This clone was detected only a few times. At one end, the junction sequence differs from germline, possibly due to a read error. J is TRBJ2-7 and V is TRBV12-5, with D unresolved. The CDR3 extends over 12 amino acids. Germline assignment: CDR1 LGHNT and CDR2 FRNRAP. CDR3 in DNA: TGTGCTAGTGGTTTGTACCGAGACGATCAGTACTTC. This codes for CASGLYRDDQYF.

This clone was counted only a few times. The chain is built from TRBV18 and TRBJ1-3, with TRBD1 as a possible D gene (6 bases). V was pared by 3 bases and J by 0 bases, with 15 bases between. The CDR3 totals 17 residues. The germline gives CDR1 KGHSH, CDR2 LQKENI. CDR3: CASSPAQGSLSGNTIYF. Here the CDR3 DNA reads TGTGCCAGCTCACCGGCTCAGGGGTCGCTCTCTGGAAACACCATATATTTT.

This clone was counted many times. The CDR3 spells CASSHTGGLSYNEQFF. DNA of the CDR3: TGTGCCAGCTCCCACACAGGGGGTCTTTCCTACAATGAGCAGTTCTTC. J is TRBJ2-1 and V is TRBV18, with 8 nucleotides matching TRBD1. The CDR3 consists of 16 residues. Germline trimming cut 6 bases from V and 1 base from J; bases unmatched to any gene: 8. Germline assignment: CDR1 KGHSH and CDR2 LQKENI.

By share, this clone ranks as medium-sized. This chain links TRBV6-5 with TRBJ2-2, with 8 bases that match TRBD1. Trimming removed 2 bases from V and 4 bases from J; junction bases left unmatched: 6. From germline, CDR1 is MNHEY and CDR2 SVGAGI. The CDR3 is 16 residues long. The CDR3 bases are TGTGCCAGCAGTTACGGTGTCACAGGGGGCACCGGGGAGCTGTTTTTT. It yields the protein CASSYGVTGGTGELFF.

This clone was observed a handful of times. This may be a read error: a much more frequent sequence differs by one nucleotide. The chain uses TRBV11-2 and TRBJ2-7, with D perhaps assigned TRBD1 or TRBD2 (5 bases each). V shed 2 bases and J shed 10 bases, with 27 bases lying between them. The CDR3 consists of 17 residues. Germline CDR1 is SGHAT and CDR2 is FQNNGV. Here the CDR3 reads CASSLRSRGETLVEQYF. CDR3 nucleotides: TGTGCCAGCAGCTTAAGGTCCCGAGGGGAAACCCTCGTCGAACAGTACTTC.

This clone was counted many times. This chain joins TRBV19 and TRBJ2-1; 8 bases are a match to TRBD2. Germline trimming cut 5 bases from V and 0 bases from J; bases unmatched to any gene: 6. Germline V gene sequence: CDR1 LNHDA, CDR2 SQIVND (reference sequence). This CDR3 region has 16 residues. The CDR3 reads CASSDWREASYNEQFF. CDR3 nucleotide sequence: TGTGCCAGTAGTGATTGGCGGGAGGCCTCCTACAATGAGCAGTTCTTC.

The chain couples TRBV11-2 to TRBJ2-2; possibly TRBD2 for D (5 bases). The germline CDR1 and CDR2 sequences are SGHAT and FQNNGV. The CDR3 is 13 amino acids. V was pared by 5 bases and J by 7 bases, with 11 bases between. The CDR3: CASSLSGDGELFF. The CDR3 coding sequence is TGTGCCAGCAGCCTAAGCGGTGACGGGGAGCTGTTTTTT.

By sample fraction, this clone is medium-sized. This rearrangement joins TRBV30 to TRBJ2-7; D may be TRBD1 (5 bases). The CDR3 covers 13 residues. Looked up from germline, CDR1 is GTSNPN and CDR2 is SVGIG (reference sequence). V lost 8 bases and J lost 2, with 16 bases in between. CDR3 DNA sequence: TGTGCCGTAGGGGCTATTTTACCCTACGAGCAGTACTTC. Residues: CAVGAILPYEQYF.

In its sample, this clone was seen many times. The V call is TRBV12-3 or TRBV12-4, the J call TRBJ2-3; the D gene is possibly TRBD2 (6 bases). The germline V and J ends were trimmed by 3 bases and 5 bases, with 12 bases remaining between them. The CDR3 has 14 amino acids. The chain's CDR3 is CASSFSGGRDTQYF. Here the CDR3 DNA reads TGTGCCAGCAGTTTCTCCGGGGGTAGAGATACGCAGTATTTT.

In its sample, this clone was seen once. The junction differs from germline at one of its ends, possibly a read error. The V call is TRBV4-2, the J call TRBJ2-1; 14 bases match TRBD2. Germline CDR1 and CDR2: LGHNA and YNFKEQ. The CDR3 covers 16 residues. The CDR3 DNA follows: TGTTCCAGCAGCCAATATGGGACTAGCGGGAGCAATGAGCAGTTCTTC. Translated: CSSSQYGTSGSNEQFF.

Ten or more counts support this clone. In nucleotides, the CDR3 is TGTGCCAGCAGCTCAGCCGGGACAGCCGCCTGGGAGCAGTACTTC. Its translation is CASSSAGTAAWEQYF. V is TRBV11-3 and J is TRBJ2-7, with 7 bases matching TRBD1. This CDR3 spans 15 amino acids. J lost 7 bases, V lost 4 bases, and 13 bases had no gene match. Looked up from germline, CDR1 is SGHNT and CDR2 is YENEEA.

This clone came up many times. CDR3 sequence reads: CASTPRAGYNSPLHF. DNA for the CDR3: TGTGCCAGCACTCCACGGGCAGGGTATAATTCACCCCTCCACTTT. The chain couples TRBV7-2 to TRBJ1-6; weak D call: TRBD1 (5 bases). CDR1 is SGHTA and CDR2 is FQGNSA in the germline V gene. The V end was cut by 7 bases, the J end by 4 bases, with 14 bases between. This CDR3 is built from 15 residues.

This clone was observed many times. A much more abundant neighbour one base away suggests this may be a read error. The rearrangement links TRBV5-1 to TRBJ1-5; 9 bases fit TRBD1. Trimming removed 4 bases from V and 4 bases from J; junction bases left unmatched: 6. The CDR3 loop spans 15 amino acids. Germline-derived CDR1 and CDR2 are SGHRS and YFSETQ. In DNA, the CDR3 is TGCGCCAGCAGCCCCGGGACAGGGCATAATCAGCCCCAGCATTTT. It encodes CASSPGTGHNQPQHF.

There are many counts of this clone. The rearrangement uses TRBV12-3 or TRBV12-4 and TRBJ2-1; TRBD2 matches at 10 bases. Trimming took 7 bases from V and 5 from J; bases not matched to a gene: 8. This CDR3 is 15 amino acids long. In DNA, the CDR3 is TGTGCCAGCACCCTGGGTCTAGCGGGAGACAATGAGCAGTTCTTC. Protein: CASTLGLAGDNEQFF.

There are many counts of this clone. CDR3 sequence: CASSPTATGNQPQHF. The DNA of the CDR3 is TGTGCCAGCTCACCGACTGCGACAGGCAATCAGCCCCAGCATTTT. V is TRBV18 and J is TRBJ1-5; D is perhaps TRBD1 (5 bases). The CDR3 runs to 15 residues. CDR1 KGHSH and CDR2 LQKENI come from the germline V gene. Between the trimmed V and J ends, which lost 3 bases and 2 bases, there was a span of 11 bases. The entire variable domain, with the rest obtained from reference TRBV18 and TRBJ1-5, is as follows: NAGVMQNPRHLVRRRGQEARLRCSPMKGHSHVYWYRQLPEEGLKFMVYLQKENIIDESGMPKERFSAEFPKEGPSILRIQQVVRGDSAAYFCASSPTATGNQPQHFGDGTRLSIL.